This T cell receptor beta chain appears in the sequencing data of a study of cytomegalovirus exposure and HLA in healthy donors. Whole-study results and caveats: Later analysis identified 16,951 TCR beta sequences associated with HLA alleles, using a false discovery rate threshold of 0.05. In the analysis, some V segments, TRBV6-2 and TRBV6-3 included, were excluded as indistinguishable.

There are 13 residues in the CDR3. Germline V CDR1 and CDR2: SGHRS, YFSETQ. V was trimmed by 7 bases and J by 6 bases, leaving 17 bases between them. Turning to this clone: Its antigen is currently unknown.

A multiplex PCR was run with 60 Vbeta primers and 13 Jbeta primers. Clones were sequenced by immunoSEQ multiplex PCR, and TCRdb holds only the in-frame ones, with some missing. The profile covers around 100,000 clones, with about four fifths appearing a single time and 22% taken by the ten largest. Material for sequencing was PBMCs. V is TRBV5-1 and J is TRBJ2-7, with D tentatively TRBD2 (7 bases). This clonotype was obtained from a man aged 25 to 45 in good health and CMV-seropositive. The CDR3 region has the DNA TGCGCCAGCTCTGAGGGGGGGGGAATCGAGCAGTACGTC. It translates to CASSEGGGIEQYV.